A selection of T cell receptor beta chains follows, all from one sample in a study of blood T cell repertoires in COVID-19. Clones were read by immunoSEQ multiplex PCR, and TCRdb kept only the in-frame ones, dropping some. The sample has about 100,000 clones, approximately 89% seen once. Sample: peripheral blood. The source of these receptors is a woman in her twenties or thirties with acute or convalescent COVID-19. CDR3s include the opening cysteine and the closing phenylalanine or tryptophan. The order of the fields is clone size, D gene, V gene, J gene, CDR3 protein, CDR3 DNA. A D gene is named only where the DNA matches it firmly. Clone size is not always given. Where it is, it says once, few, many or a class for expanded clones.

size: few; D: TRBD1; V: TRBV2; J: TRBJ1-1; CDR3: CASSPREGATEAFF; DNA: TGTGCCAGCAGCCCCCGGGAGGGGGCCACTGAAGCTTTCTTT
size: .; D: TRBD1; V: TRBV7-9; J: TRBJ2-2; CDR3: CASSPGQGKAGELFF; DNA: TGTGCCAGCAGCCCGGGACAGGGGAAGGCCGGGGAGCTGTTTTTT
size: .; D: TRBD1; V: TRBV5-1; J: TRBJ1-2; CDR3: CATQTGTGNYGYTF; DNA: TGCGCCACCCAAACAGGGACAGGGAACTATGGCTACACCTTC
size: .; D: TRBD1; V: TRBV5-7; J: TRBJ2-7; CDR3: CASRGTGQEQYF; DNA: TGTGCCAGCAGAGGGACAGGGCAAGAGCAGTACTTC
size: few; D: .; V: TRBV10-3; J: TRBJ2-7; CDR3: CAISLGGDLTEQYF; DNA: TGTGCCATTTCCCTTGGCGGGGACCTGACCGAGCAGTACTTC
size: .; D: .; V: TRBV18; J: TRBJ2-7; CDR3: CASSPPGLGLDYEQYF; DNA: TGTGCCAGCTCACCACCGGGGCTAGGGTTGGACTACGAGCAGTACTTC
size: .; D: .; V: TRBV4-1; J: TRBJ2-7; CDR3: CASSPAGTPTYEQYF; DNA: TGCGCCAGCAGCCCGGCCGGGACACCGACCTACGAGCAGTACTTC
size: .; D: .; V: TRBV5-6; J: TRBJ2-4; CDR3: CASSSVGGTKNIQYF; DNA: TGTGCCAGCAGCTCGGTCGGGGGAACCAAAAACATTCAGTACTTC
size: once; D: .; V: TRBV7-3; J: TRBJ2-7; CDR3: CASSLNPTGGAGEQYF; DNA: TGTGCCAGCAGCTTAAATCCGACTGGAGGGGCTGGGGAGCAGTACTTC
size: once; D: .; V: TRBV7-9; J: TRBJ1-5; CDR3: CASSLDSHHQPQHF; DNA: TGTGCCAGCAGCTTGGACAGCCATCATCAGCCCCAGCATTTT
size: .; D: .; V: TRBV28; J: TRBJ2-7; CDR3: CASSLQGIGYEQYF; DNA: TGTGCCAGCAGTCTTCAGGGAATCGGCTACGAGCAGTACTTC
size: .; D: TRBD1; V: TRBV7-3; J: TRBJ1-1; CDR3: CASSLFPGQGGTEAFF; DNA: TGTGCCAGCAGCTTATTTCCGGGACAGGGAGGCACTGAAGCTTTCTTT
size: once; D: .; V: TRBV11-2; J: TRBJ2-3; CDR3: CASSFPLSPFTDTQYF; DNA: TGTGCCAGCAGCTTCCCCCTATCCCCTTTCACAGATACGCAGTATTTT
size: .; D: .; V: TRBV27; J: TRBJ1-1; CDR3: CASSLQRYTEAFF; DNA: TGTGCCAGCAGTCTTCAACGGTACACTGAAGCTTTCTTT
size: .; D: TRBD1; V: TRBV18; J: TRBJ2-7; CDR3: CASSPGQGKTYEQYF; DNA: TGTGCCAGCTCACCCGGACAGGGAAAGACCTACGAGCAGTACTTC
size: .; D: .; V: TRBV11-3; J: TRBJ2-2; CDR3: CASSHFRDNPQGFTGELFF; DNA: TGTGCCAGCAGCCACTTCCGGGACAACCCCCAGGGGTTCACCGGGGAGCTGTTTTTT
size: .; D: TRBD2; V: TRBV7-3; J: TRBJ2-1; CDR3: CASSSLAGGYNEQFF; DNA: TGTGCCAGCAGCTCACTAGCGGGGGGTTACAATGAGCAGTTCTTC
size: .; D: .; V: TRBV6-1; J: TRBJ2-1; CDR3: CASSEVQVNNEQFF; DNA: TGTGCCAGCAGTGAAGTGCAGGTCAACAATGAGCAGTTCTTC
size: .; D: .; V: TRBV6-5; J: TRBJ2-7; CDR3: CASSYRGTHEQYF; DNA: TGTGCCAGCAGTTACCGGGGTACCCACGAGCAGTACTTC
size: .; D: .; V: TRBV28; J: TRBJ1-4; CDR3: CASSPSGANEKLFF; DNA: TGTGCCAGCAGCCCTTCAGGGGCTAATGAAAAACTGTTTTTT
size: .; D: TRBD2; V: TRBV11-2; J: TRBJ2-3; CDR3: CASSLGGTSDTDTQYF; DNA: TGTGCCAGCAGCTTAGGCGGGACTAGCGATACAGATACGCAGTATTTT
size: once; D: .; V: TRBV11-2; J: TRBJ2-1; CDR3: CASSLDSGNNEQFF; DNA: TGTGCCAGCAGCTTAGATTCCGGGAACAATGAGCAGTTCTTC
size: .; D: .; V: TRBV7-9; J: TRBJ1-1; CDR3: CASIITLNTEAFF; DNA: TGTGCCAGCATCATAACACTGAACACTGAAGCTTTCTTT
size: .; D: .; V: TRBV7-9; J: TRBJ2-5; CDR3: CASSLSQGFQETQYF; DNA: TGTGCCAGCAGCTTATCTCAGGGATTCCAAGAGACCCAGTACTTC
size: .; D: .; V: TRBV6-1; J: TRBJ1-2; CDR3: CASSEVTGNYGYTF; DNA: TGTGCCAGCAGTGAAGTAACAGGGAACTATGGCTACACCTTC
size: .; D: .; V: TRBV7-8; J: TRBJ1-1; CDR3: CASSLIPGMNTEAFF; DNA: TGTGCCAGCAGCTTAATCCCAGGCATGAACACTGAAGCTTTCTTT
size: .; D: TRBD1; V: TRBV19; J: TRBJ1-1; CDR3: CASSRDRFYTEAFF; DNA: TGTGCCAGTAGCCGGGACAGGTTCTACACTGAAGCTTTCTTT
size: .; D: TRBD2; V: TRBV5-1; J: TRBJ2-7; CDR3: CASSSHGASGGPSYEQYF; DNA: TGCGCCAGCAGCTCCCATGGGGCTAGCGGGGGGCCCTCCTACGAGCAGTACTTC
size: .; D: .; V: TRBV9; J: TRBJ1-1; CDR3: CASSPTDRNTEAFF; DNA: TGTGCCAGCAGCCCCACGGACAGGAACACTGAAGCTTTCTTT
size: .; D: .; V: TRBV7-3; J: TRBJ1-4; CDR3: CASSSTGLNEKLFF; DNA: TGTGCCAGCAGCTCCACCGGGTTGAATGAAAAACTGTTTTTT
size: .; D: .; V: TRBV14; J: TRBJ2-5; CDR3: CASSRRQIQETQYF; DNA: TGTGCCAGCAGTCGTAGACAGATACAAGAGACCCAGTACTTC
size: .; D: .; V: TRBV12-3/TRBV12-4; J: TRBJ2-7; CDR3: CASSLGPHYEQYF; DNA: TGTGCCAGCAGTTTAGGGCCTCACTACGAGCAGTACTTC
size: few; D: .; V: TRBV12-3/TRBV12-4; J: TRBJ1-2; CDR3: CASSTGHFYGYTF; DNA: TGTGCCAGCAGTACGGGACATTTCTATGGCTACACCTTC
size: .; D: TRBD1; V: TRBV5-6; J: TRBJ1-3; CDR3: CASSFVTGGGNTIYF; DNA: TGTGCCAGCAGCTTCGTGACAGGGGGAGGAAACACCATATATTTT
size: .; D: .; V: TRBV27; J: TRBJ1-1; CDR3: CASSSGNTEAFF; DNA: TGTGCCAGCAGCTCCGGGAACACTGAAGCTTTCTTT
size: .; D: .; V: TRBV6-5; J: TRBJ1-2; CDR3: CASSRTRTVGYTF; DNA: TGTGCCAGCAGTAGAACTAGGACGGTGGGCTACACCTTC
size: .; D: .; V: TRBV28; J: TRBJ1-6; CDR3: CASSFQGVYSPLHF; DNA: TGTGCCAGCAGTTTCCAGGGTGTTTATTCACCCCTCCACTTT
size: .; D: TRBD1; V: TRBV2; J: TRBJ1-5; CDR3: CASSGQGDQPQHF; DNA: TGTGCCAGCAGTGGCCAGGGGGACCAGCCCCAGCATTTT
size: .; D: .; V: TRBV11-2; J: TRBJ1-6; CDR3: CASSLAATYNSPLHF; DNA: TGTGCCAGCAGCTTAGCCGCGACCTATAATTCACCCCTCCACTTT
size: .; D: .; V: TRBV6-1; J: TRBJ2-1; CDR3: CASSENLGNRGYNEQFF; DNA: TGTGCCAGCAGTGAGAATTTGGGGAATAGAGGGTACAATGAGCAGTTCTTC
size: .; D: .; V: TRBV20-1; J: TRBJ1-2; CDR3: CSASVIPFYGYTF; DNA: TGCAGTGCTAGTGTTATCCCGTTCTATGGCTACACCTTC
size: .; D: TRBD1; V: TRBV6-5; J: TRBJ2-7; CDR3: CASSYSTTGANEQYF; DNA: TGTGCCAGCAGTTACTCGACCACAGGGGCGAACGAGCAGTACTTC
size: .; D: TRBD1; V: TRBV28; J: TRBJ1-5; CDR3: CASGQAPGEPQHF; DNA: TGTGCCAGCGGACAGGCCCCAGGGGAGCCCCAGCATTTT
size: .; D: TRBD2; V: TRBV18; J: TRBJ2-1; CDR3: CASSPQSPGTSTYNEQFF; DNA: TGTGCCAGCTCACCTCAGTCCCCCGGGACTAGCACGTACAATGAGCAGTTCTTC
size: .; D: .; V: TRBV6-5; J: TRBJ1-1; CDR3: CASSRRGVGNTEAFF; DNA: TGTGCCAGCAGTCGACGGGGAGTTGGGAACACTGAAGCTTTCTTT
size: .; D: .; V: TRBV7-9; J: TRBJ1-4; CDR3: CASSLDRVDEKLFF; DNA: TGTGCCAGCAGCTTAGACAGGGTGGATGAAAAACTGTTTTTT
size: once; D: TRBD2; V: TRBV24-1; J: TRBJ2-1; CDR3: CATAPGLAGGPYNEQFF; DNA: TGTGCCACTGCCCCGGGACTAGCGGGGGGGCCCTACAATGAGCAGTTCTTC
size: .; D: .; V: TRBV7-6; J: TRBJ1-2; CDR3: CASSPSRTAYGYTF; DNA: TGTGCCAGCAGCCCGTCGAGGACAGCCTATGGCTACACCTTC
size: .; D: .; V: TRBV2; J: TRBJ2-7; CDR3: CASISIAGSYEQYF; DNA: TGTGCCAGCATTTCTATTGCGGGGTCCTACGAGCAGTACTTC
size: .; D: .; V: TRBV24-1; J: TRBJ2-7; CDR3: CATSEKGVKGYEQYF; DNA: TGTGCCACCAGTGAAAAAGGGGTGAAAGGCTACGAGCAGTACTTC